The 30 T cell receptor beta chains listed next were all sequenced from one sample in a study of blood T cell repertoires in COVID-19. TCRdb's copy holds only in-frame clones and misses some; the assay was immunoSEQ multiplex PCR. The sample consists of roughly 190,000 clones, roughly 80% of them appearing once. The sample taken for sequencing was peripheral blood. These receptors originate from a man aged 25-45 years with active or convalescent COVID-19.

The rearrangement links TRBV27 to TRBJ1-1; D remains ambiguous. CDR3 length equals 15 residues. The V and J ends lost 0 bases and 4 bases respectively, with 12 bases between them. The germline V gene encodes CDR1 MNHEY and CDR2 SMNVEV (reference sequence). The DNA of the CDR3 is TGTGCCAGCAGTTTATCGTGGACGGCGGGCACTGAAGCTTTCTTT. Protein: CASSLSWTAGTEAFF.

The gene calls are TRBV5-1 and TRBJ2-3; 10 nucleotides match TRBD2. The V and J ends lost 4 bases and 5 bases, in that order; junction bases with no gene match: 7. Per germline, CDR1 SGHRS and CDR2 YFSETQ. The CDR3 length is 15 residues. The CDR3 DNA reads as TGCGCCAGCAGCAGTGAGCGGGAGGGCCTAGATACGCAGTATTTT. Translated: CASSSEREGLDTQYF.

V is TRBV6-5 and J is TRBJ1-3; D is unclear. The length of the CDR3 is 15 residues. Germline V gives CDR1 MNHEY, CDR2 SVGAGI. Trimming took 0 bases from V and 0 from J, leaving 6 bases between them. In nucleotides, the CDR3 is TGTGCCAGCAGTTACTCCGGGTTCTCTGGAAACACCATATATTTT. It encodes CASSYSGFSGNTIYF.

J is TRBJ2-1 and V is TRBV6-5, with TRBD1 matching over 10 bases. V trimming: 4 bases; J trimming: 4 bases; junction bases outside the gene matches: 4. The germline gives CDR1 MNHEY, CDR2 SVGAGI. The CDR3 length is 15 residues. CDR3 protein: CASSLKDRGYNEQFF. The CDR3 DNA sequence: TGTGCCAGCAGTTTAAAGGACAGGGGGTACAATGAGCAGTTCTTC.

The rearrangement links TRBV3-1 (or the pseudogene TRBV3-2) to TRBJ1-2, with 8 bases identical to TRBD1. This CDR3 spans 16 amino acids. The germline CDR1 and CDR2 sequences are LGHDT and YNNKEL (reference sequence). The V and J ends lost 1 base and 8 bases, in that order; junction bases with no gene match: 12. The CDR3 DNA reads TGTGCCAGCAGCCAAGCCGCAGAGGGTGCAGGGGGCGGCTACACCTTC. This encodes CASSQAAEGAGGGYTF.

This chain links TRBV9 with TRBJ2-1; 12 bases line up with TRBD1. Germline V CDR1 and CDR2: SGDLS, YYNGEE. Losses at the gene ends were 0 bases for V and 16 bases for J; bases not matched to a gene: 8. CDR3 length equals 14 residues. The CDR3 nucleotides are TGTGCCAGCAGCGTAGGGGGACAGGGGGCGATTATATTCTTC. This codes for CASSVGGQGAIIFF.

The CDR3 loop is CASSQDGATGNTIYF. CDR3 sequence (DNA): TGCGCCAGCAGCCAAGATGGGGCAACTGGAAACACCATATATTTT. This chain connects TRBV4-1 to TRBJ1-3; TRBD1 is a possible D gene (5 bases). V shed 0 bases and J shed 2 bases, with 8 bases lying between them. The CDR3 sequence is 15 residues long. Germline assignment: CDR1 MGHRA and CDR2 YSYEKL.

The chain combines TRBV18 with TRBJ2-1; perhaps TRBD1 as D (6 bases). The V gene's germline CDR1 is KGHSH and CDR2 LQKENI. The CDR3 is made up of 16 amino acids. V shed 6 bases and J shed 0 bases, with 15 bases lying between them. This CDR3 is CASSHPRTVSYNEQFF. CDR3 nucleotides: TGTGCCAGCTCTCACCCGAGGACAGTCTCCTACAATGAGCAGTTCTTC. Full variable domain (rest looked up from reference TRBV18 and TRBJ2-1): NAGVMQNPRHLVRRRGQEARLRCSPMKGHSHVYWYRQLPEEGLKFMVYLQKENIIDESGMPKERFSAEFPKEGPSILRIQQVVRGDSAAYFCASSHPRTVSYNEQFFGPGTRLTVL.

CDR3 amino acids: CASSPWPSYEQYF. Written as DNA, the CDR3 is TGTGCCAGCAGCCCATGGCCCTCCTACGAGCAGTACTTC. The V gene is TRBV7-9, the J gene TRBJ2-7; no clear D. CDR1 is SEHNR and CDR2 is FQNEAQ in the germline V gene (reference sequence). The CDR3 has 13 residues. The ends were cut back, 5 bases at V and 0 bases at J, with 8 bases in the middle. The variable domain in full, completed from reference TRBV7-9 and TRBJ2-7, reads DTGVSQNPRHKITKRGQNVTFRCDPISEHNRLYWYRQTLGQGPEFLTYFQNEAQLEKSRLLSDRFSAERPKGSFSTLEIQRTEQGDSAMYLCASSPWPSYEQYFGPGTRLTVT.

With respect to this clone: Compared with germline, one end of the junction differs, possibly owing to a read error. The chain employs TRBV12-3 or TRBV12-4 and TRBJ1-2, with TRBD1 matching 7 bases. CDR3 length equals 13 residues. CDR3 in DNA: TGTGCCAGCAGCTTAGGGGGCAACTATGGCTACACCTTC. Encoded protein: CASSLGGNYGYTF.

V usage is TRBV4-3 and J usage is TRBJ2-2; 8 bases are a match to TRBD1. CDR1 and CDR2 (germline): LGHNA, YSLEER. The CDR3 spans 16 residues. J gave up 1 base and V 4 bases, and 5 bases lay outside the gene matches. The CDR3 region has the DNA TGCGCCAGCAGCCGGGCCGGACAGGGGAACACCGGGGAGCTGTTTTTT. As protein: CASSRAGQGNTGELFF.

The CDR3 is CASSVAPGEFTDTQYF. CDR3 coding DNA: TGTGCCAGCAGCGTAGCTCCAGGGGAATTTACAGATACGCAGTATTTT. This chain connects TRBV9 to TRBJ2-3, with a weak D call TRBD1 (6 bases). There are 16 residues in the CDR3. The germline V gene has CDR1 SGDLS and CDR2 YYNGEE. V was pared by 0 bases and J by 3 bases, with 14 bases between.

The chain is built from TRBV10-1 and TRBJ2-5; possible D gene TRBD1, 5 bases. Germline lookup yields CDR1 WNHNN and CDR2 SYGVQD (reference sequence). CDR3 length: 13 amino acids. Trimming took off 4 bases at V and 1 base at J, with 7 bases between the two ends. This CDR3 is CASSAGIQETQYF. The CDR3 DNA follows: TGCGCCAGCAGTGCAGGGATCCAAGAGACCCAGTACTTC.

The rearrangement links TRBV7-9 to TRBJ1-2; 8 bases match TRBD1. With 6 bases clipped from V and 8 bases from J, the junction kept 14 bases outside the gene matches. The CDR3 has 15 residues. Looked up from germline, CDR1 is SEHNR and CDR2 is FQNEAQ (reference sequence). The DNA of the CDR3 is TGTGCCAGCAGGGACGACAGGGGAGGACTTGGAGGCTACACCTTC. This sequence encodes CASRDDRGGLGGYTF.

The rearrangement links TRBV28 to TRBJ2-4; TRBD2 is a possible D gene (6 bases). Germline loops: CDR1 MDHEN, CDR2 SYDVKM. With 6 bases removed from V and 1 base from J, the gap between germline ends came to 13 bases. This CDR3 has 15 amino acids. In DNA form, the CDR3 reads TGTGCCAGCAGCTCCCCGGGGGTGGCCAAAAACATTCAGTACTTC. It translates to CASSSPGVAKNIQYF.

The chain combines TRBV7-9 with TRBJ1-1; D is ambiguous. V lost 4 bases, J lost 1 base, and 7 bases lay in between. The CDR3 covers 13 residues. The germline gives CDR1 SEHNR, CDR2 FQNEAQ (reference sequence). This CDR3 reads CASSSFGNTEAFF. The CDR3 DNA sequence: TGTGCCAGCAGCTCTTTCGGGAACACTGAAGCTTTCTTT.

This sequence joins TRBV13 and TRBJ2-7, with 7 nucleotides matching TRBD2. CDR3 length: 12 amino acids. The V segment lost 6 bases and the J segment 2 bases; nucleotides outside the gene matches: 1. Germline V gene sequence: CDR1 PRHDT, CDR2 FYEKMQ (reference sequence). In nucleotides, the CDR3 is TGTGCCAGCAGAGCGGGAACCTACGAGCAGTACTTC. Amino acid sequence: CASRAGTYEQYF.

The chain combines TRBV24-1 with TRBJ1-2; 9 positions match TRBD1. The CDR3 totals 15 residues. V lost 10 bases to trimming and J lost 2 bases; unmatched junction nucleotides: 10. CDR1 is KGHDR, CDR2 SFDVKD, per germline. CDR3: CATQGRDRANYGYTF. The CDR3 bases are TGTGCCACTCAAGGAAGGGACAGGGCAAACTATGGCTACACCTTC.

The V call is TRBV29-1, the J call TRBJ2-1; 7 nucleotides agree with TRBD2. Germline assignment: CDR1 SQVTM and CDR2 ANQGSEA. The CDR3 consists of 19 residues. The J segment lost 0 bases and the V segment lost 2 bases, leaving 16 bases of the junction unmatched. CDR3 in amino acids: CSVELAGGSGTPSYNEQFF. As DNA, the CDR3 is TGCAGCGTTGAACTCGCGGGCGGAAGCGGGACGCCCTCCTACAATGAGCAGTTCTTC.

In its sample, this clone was seen once. This chain links TRBV11-1 with TRBJ2-7; possible D gene TRBD1, 6 bases. The V end lost 1 base, the J end lost 2 bases, and 9 bases lay between the germline ends. The CDR3 covers 14 residues. The V gene's germline CDR1 is SGHAT and CDR2 FQDESV (reference sequence). The CDR3 coding sequence is TGTGCCAGCAGCTTAGGGGACAAAACCTACGAGCAGTACGTC. This gives the protein CASSLGDKTYEQYV.

The table lists this clone with a count of one. This chain uses TRBV6-5 with TRBJ2-7, with 10 bases matching TRBD1. This CDR3 spans 16 amino acids. Germline loops: CDR1 MNHEY, CDR2 SVGAGI. After removal of 0 bases from V and 4 bases from J, the junction contained 6 bases not matched to a gene. The CDR3 loop reads CASSYSTPDRGYEQYV. The CDR3 DNA follows: TGTGCCAGCAGTTACTCGACCCCGGACAGGGGGTACGAGCAGTACGTC.

This clone was observed once. This sequence joins TRBV27 and TRBJ1-1; D is unclear. The germline gives CDR1 MNHEY, CDR2 SMNVEV (reference sequence). This CDR3 comprises 14 residues. V was shortened by 1 base and J by 1 base, with 7 bases between the two germline ends. The chain's CDR3 is CASSLWTKNTEAFF. Here the CDR3 DNA reads TGTGCCAGCAGTTTATGGACTAAGAACACTGAAGCTTTCTTT.

The chain employs TRBV19 and TRBJ2-7; tentatively, D is TRBD1 (5 bases). Trimming removed 0 bases at V and 0 bases at J, with 9 bases between. CDR1 is LNHDA and CDR2 is SQIVND in the germline V gene (reference sequence). CDR3 size: 15 residues. The CDR3 spells CASSIDRQGSYEQYF. Written as DNA, the CDR3 is TGTGCCAGTAGTATAGATAGGCAGGGCTCCTACGAGCAGTACTTC.

This clone was recorded once. V and J are TRBV6-1 and TRBJ1-5; D not certain. This CDR3 has 18 amino acids. CDR1 MNHNS and CDR2 SASEGT come from the germline V gene. Trimming shortened V by 0 bases and J by 4 bases, and 19 bases separated the two germline ends. The CDR3, as DNA: TGTGCCAGCAGTGAAGCCGCGTCAGCGACGAGCTGGAATCAGCCCCAGCATTTT. Protein: CASSEAASATSWNQPQHF.

The CDR3, as DNA: TGTGCCTGGAACGAGGACAGGGTAAATTCACCCCTCCACTTT. Translating gives CAWNEDRVNSPLHF. The chain links TRBV30 to TRBJ1-6; 8 bases match TRBD1. This CDR3 contains 14 residues. The V gene's germline CDR1 is GTSNPN and CDR2 SVGIG (reference sequence). Trimming took 4 bases from V and 7 from J; bases not matched to a gene: 6.

The CDR3 coding sequence is TGTGCCAGTAGTCCAGAGACAGGGAATCAGCCCCAGCATTTT. Translated, it gives CASSPETGNQPQHF. This chain connects TRBV19 to TRBJ1-5; 7 nucleotides line up with TRBD1. From germline, CDR1 is LNHDA and CDR2 SQIVND (reference sequence). V lost 5 bases to trimming and J lost 4 bases; unmatched junction nucleotides: 5. This CDR3 comprises 14 residues.

The genes are TRBV19 and TRBJ2-1; 10 bases align to TRBD2. The CDR3 is 15 residues long. The junction had 8 bases not matched to a gene; V was cut back by 7 bases and J by 5 bases. Germline V gene data show CDR1 as LNHDA and CDR2 as SQIVND (reference sequence). The CDR3 sequence: CASINRLAGDNEQFF. The CDR3 nucleotides read TGTGCCAGTATCAATCGGCTAGCGGGAGACAATGAGCAGTTCTTC. Combining the CDR3 with reference TRBV19 and TRBJ2-1 gives the whole variable domain DGGITQSPKYLFRKEGQNVTLSCEQNLNHDAMYWYRQDPGQGLRLIYYSQIVNDFQKGDIAEGYSVSREKKESFPLTVTSAQKNPTAFYLCASINRLAGDNEQFFGPGTRLTVL.

Concerning this clone itself: The sample carries other DNA sequences with the same CDR3. The genes are TRBV12-3 or TRBV12-4 and TRBJ1-1; D possibly corresponds to TRBD1 (6 bases). This CDR3 has 11 amino acids. V dropped 2 bases and J dropped 9 bases, with 7 bases sitting between them. The CDR3 DNA reads as TGTGCCAGCAGTTTAAGGGGGAAAGCTTTCTTT. Residues: CASSLRGKAFF.

The chain uses TRBV2 and TRBJ2-5; D is undetermined. Trimming pared 4 bases from V and 4 bases from J, leaving 4 bases between. Germline CDR1 reads SNHLY; CDR2 reads FYNNEI. This CDR3 comprises 11 residues. This CDR3 is CASSAVETQYF. The CDR3 DNA sequence: TGTGCCAGCAGTGCCGTAGAGACCCAGTACTTC.

CDR3 sequence reads: CASSSRLAGTKTGTGELFF. CDR3 nucleotides: TGTGCCAGCAGTTCCCGACTAGCGGGAACCAAAACTGGGACCGGGGAGCTGTTTTTT. The chain recombines TRBV27 with TRBJ2-2; the match to TRBD2 covers 11 bases. The CDR3 is made up of 19 amino acids. Germline V gene sequence: CDR1 MNHEY, CDR2 SMNVEV (reference sequence). V lost 4 bases, J lost 5 bases, and 15 bases stayed unmatched.